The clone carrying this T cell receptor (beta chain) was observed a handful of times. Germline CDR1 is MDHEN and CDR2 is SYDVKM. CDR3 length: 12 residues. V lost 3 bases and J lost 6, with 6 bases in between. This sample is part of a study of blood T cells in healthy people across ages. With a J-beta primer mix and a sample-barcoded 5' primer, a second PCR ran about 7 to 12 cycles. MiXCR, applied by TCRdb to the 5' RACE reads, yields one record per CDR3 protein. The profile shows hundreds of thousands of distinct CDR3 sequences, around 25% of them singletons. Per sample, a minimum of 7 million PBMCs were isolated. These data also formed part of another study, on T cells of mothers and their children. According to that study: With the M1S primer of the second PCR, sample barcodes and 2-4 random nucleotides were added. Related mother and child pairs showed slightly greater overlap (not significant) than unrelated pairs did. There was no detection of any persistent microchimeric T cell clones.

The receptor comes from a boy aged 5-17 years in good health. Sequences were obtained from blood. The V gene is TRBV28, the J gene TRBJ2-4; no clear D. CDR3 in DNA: TGTGCCAGCAGTTTTCGGGCAAACATTCAGTACTTC. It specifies CASSFRANIQYF. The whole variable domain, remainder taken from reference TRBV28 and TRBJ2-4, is DVKVTQSSRYLVKRTGEKVFLECVQDMDHENMFWYRQDPGLGLRLIYFSYDVKMKEKGDIPEGYSVSREKKERFSLILESASTNQTSMYLCASSFRANIQYFGAGTRLSVL.